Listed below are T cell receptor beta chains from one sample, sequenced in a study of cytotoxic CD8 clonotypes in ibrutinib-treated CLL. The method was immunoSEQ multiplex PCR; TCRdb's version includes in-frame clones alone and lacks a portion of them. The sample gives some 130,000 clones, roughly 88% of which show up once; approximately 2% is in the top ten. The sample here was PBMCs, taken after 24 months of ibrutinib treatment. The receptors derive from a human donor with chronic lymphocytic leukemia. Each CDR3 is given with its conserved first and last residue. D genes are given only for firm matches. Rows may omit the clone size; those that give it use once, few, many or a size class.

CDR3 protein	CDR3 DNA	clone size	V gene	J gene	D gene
CASSPGTGGSYEQYF	TGCGCCAGCAGCCCCGGGACAGGGGGCTCCTACGAGCAGTACTTC	-	TRBV5-1	TRBJ2-7	TRBD1
CASSSGLAGGRGETQYF	TGCGCCAGCAGCTCAGGACTAGCGGGGGGCCGAGGAGAGACCCAGTACTTC	-	TRBV5-1	TRBJ2-5	TRBD2
CASSLGVGHRGGAYNEQFF	TGTGCCAGCAGTTTAGGTGTGGGGCACAGAGGAGGGGCTTACAATGAGCAGTTCTTC	once	TRBV28	TRBJ2-1	-
CASSLALDRSYEQYF	TGCGCCAGCAGCTTGGCATTAGACAGGTCCTACGAGCAGTACTTC	-	TRBV5-1	TRBJ2-7	-
CASSLMGGKQDTQYF	TGCGCCAGCAGCTTAATGGGGGGGAAGCAAGATACGCAGTATTTT	-	TRBV5-1	TRBJ2-3	TRBD2
CASSVSGGSGWAFF	TGTGCCAGCAGTGTTTCGGGGGGCTCTGGTTGGGCTTTCTTT	-	TRBV28	TRBJ1-1	-
CASTLVGTSYEQYF	TGTGCCAGCACCCTGGTGGGCACCTCCTACGAGCAGTACTTC	-	TRBV6-1	TRBJ2-7	-
CASSSRLASSYNEQFF	TGTGCCAGCAGCTCCAGACTAGCGAGCTCCTACAATGAGCAGTTCTTC	-	TRBV11-2	TRBJ2-1	TRBD2
CASSFLAGMNTEAFF	TGTGCCAGCAGTTTCTTGGCAGGTATGAACACTGAAGCTTTCTTT	-	TRBV27	TRBJ1-1	-
CASAREGPLMGEQYF	TGTGCCAGCGCTAGAGAGGGCCCCTTGATGGGCGAGCAGTACTTC	-	TRBV27	TRBJ2-7	-
CASSPLGSRTGELFF	TGTGCCAGCAGCCCCCTCGGGAGTCGCACCGGGGAGCTGTTTTTT	-	TRBV7-6	TRBJ2-2	-
CASRTTGGGNYGYTF	TGTGCCAGCAGGACGACAGGGGGCGGAAACTATGGCTACACCTTC	-	TRBV28	TRBJ1-2	TRBD1
CASSAGLAGGRASNEQFF	TGTGCCAGCAGTGCGGGACTAGCGGGGGGCCGGGCGTCCAATGAGCAGTTCTTC	once	TRBV27	TRBJ2-1	TRBD2
CASSVEATTEAFF	TGTGCCAGCAGTGTAGAGGCCACGACTGAAGCTTTCTTT	-	TRBV27	TRBJ1-1	-
CASSFTSGRAPGNEQFF	TGCGCCAGCAGCTTTACTAGCGGGAGGGCCCCGGGCAATGAGCAGTTCTTC	-	TRBV5-1	TRBJ2-1	TRBD2
CASSNQGGGQGSLELFF	TGCGCCAGCAGCAACCAAGGAGGGGGACAGGGGTCTTTGGAGCTGTTTTTT	-	TRBV5-1	TRBJ2-2	TRBD1
CASSATLLRSYEQYF	TGTGCCAGCAGTGCCACTTTACTGCGGTCCTACGAGCAGTACTTC	few	TRBV27	TRBJ2-7	-
CASSLGQAETQYF	TGCGCCAGCAGCTTGGGACAGGCAGAGACCCAGTACTTC	-	TRBV5-1	TRBJ2-5	-
CASSPINRGDGYTF	TGTGCCAGCAGTCCAATCAACAGGGGGGACGGCTACACCTTC	-	TRBV27	TRBJ1-2	TRBD1
CASSLNHWGVAKNIQYF	TGTGCCAGCAGCTTAAATCATTGGGGGGTGGCCAAAAACATTCAGTACTTC	-	TRBV7-9	TRBJ2-4	-
CASSYLGGRSNEKLFF	TGTGCCAGCAGTTACTTAGGGGGACGGAGTAATGAAAAACTGTTTTTT	-	TRBV6-6	TRBJ1-4	-
CASSQLVGGGRNEQFF	TGCGCCAGCAGCCAGCTCGTCGGAGGGGGCAGGAATGAGCAGTTCTTC	-	TRBV4-3	TRBJ2-1	-
CASSLFDTPGISGNTIYF	TGTGCCAGCAGTTTATTTGATACCCCGGGGATCTCTGGAAACACCATATATTTT	-	TRBV28	TRBJ1-3	-